The TCR beta chain under discussion was sequenced for a study of T cell responses to AZD1222 COVID-19 vaccine. Generated by immunoSEQ multiplex PCR, the TCRdb table keeps only in-frame clones and is missing some. The repertoire includes around 99,000 clones, around nine tenths of them detected once, and approximately 11% sits in the top ten. This clone was recorded only once. No antigen is known for it. Overall study findings and caveats: Donors were largely white British and mainly female; clonal diversity was possibly underestimated. The span of vaccine-associated CD4 TCRs extended across spike, with dominance at 160-218 and 743-854. Nearly half of unique spike-specific TCRs reportedly avoided B.1.351 and B.1.1.7 mutated regions. Baseline seropositives among AZD1222 recipients totaled only 5 or 6.

The clonotype originates from an adult in good health. Sample: peripheral blood, taken on day 0 of AZD1222 vaccination.

The CDR3 here is CASSIGVLDRAYTEAFF. CDR3 DNA: TGTGCCAGTAGTATAGGGGTTTTGGACAGGGCCTACACTGAAGCTTTCTTT. The V gene is TRBV19, the J gene TRBJ1-1; 8 bases map to TRBD1. The CDR3 loop spans 17 amino acids. After removal of 1 base from V and 3 bases from J, the junction contained 10 bases not matched to a gene. Germline CDR1 reads LNHDA; CDR2 reads SQIVND (reference sequence).